Listed below are T cell receptor beta chains from one sample, sequenced in a study of blood T cells in healthy people across ages. Each CDR3 protein is one row after TCRdb ran MiXCR on the 5' RACE reads. The table has about 800,000 distinct CDR3 sequences, roughly 60% seen once. Material: blood. The receptors shown here come from a young man in good health. Each CDR3 is given with its conserved first and last residue. A D gene is named only where the DNA matches it firmly. Some rows mark clone size as missing; the rest say once, few, many or name a class of expanded clone.

clone_size d_call v_call cdr3_aa
NA NA TRBV7-2 CASSKGGGSDYGYTF
NA NA TRBV10-2 CASSESRGSDTQYF
few TRBD2 TRBV27 CASSFTGLAHEQYF
few NA TRBV6-6 CASSYSTPVGNTIYF
NA NA TRBV29-1 CSVGFGGTGYTF
many NA TRBV20-1 CSAYSAETVNTEAFF
NA NA TRBV4-1 CASSQSSLGLETYEQYF
NA NA TRBV6-1 CASSEPQGSHGYTF
NA NA TRBV3-1 CASSIGDLSGYTF
NA NA TRBV7-2 CASSFKLGSDTRYF
few TRBD1 TRBV20-1 CSAGTGFREQYF